This T cell receptor beta chain was documented in a study of cytomegalovirus exposure and HLA in healthy donors. V shed 4 bases, J shed 4 bases, and the junction held 7 bases outside the gene matches. Germline V gene data show CDR1 as SGHKS and CDR2 as YYEKEE (reference sequence). There are 15 residues in the CDR3. Amplification used 60 Vbeta primers and 13 Jbeta primers. Here immunoSEQ multiplex PCR was the method, and the copy in TCRdb shows in-frame clones only, minus some. The sample totals around 120,000 clones. The TCR sequence derives from a man aged 18-30 years in good health and CMV-seronegative. J is TRBJ1-1 and V is TRBV5-5; 10 bases fit TRBD1. Input material: PBMCs. CDR3 nucleotide sequence: TGTGCCAGCAGCGGGCGACAGGGGGCGAGCACTGAAGCTTTCTTT. Translating gives CASSGRQGASTEAFF.